This TCR beta chain was sequenced in a study of T-cell reconstitution after alpha-beta-depleted transplantation in children. Regarding the study as a whole: The authors attributed T-cell counts and diversity one year after transplant mostly to newly produced T cells. Elevated TCRbeta diversity at day 60 was traced, in some patients, to surviving recipient T cells and thymic progenitors.

Unique molecular identifiers were built into the TCRbeta library. Each CDR3 protein is one row after TCRdb ran MiXCR on the PCR reads. The table lists about 980,000 distinct CDR3 sequences, roughly 29% of them singletons, with over 25% in the top ten. Worth noting for this clonotype: The antigen remains undetermined.

This CDR3 spans 14 amino acids. Germline values: CDR1 SEHNR, CDR2 FQNEAQ (reference sequence). V lost 8 bases to trimming and J lost 2 bases, with 16 bases between them. The sequence was obtained from a boy younger than two who had a stem cell transplant for SCID, so the T cells may come from the graft donor. The source material was PBMCs, mostly from graft donor cells, sampled 360 days after TCRalphabeta/CD19-depleted stem cell transplant. J is TRBJ2-7 and V is TRBV7-9, with D perhaps TRBD1 or TRBD2 (5 bases each). The CDR3 sequence: CASDKGRQTYEQYF. For the CDR3, the DNA is TGTGCCAGCGACAAGGGACGGCAGACCTACGAGCAGTACTTC.